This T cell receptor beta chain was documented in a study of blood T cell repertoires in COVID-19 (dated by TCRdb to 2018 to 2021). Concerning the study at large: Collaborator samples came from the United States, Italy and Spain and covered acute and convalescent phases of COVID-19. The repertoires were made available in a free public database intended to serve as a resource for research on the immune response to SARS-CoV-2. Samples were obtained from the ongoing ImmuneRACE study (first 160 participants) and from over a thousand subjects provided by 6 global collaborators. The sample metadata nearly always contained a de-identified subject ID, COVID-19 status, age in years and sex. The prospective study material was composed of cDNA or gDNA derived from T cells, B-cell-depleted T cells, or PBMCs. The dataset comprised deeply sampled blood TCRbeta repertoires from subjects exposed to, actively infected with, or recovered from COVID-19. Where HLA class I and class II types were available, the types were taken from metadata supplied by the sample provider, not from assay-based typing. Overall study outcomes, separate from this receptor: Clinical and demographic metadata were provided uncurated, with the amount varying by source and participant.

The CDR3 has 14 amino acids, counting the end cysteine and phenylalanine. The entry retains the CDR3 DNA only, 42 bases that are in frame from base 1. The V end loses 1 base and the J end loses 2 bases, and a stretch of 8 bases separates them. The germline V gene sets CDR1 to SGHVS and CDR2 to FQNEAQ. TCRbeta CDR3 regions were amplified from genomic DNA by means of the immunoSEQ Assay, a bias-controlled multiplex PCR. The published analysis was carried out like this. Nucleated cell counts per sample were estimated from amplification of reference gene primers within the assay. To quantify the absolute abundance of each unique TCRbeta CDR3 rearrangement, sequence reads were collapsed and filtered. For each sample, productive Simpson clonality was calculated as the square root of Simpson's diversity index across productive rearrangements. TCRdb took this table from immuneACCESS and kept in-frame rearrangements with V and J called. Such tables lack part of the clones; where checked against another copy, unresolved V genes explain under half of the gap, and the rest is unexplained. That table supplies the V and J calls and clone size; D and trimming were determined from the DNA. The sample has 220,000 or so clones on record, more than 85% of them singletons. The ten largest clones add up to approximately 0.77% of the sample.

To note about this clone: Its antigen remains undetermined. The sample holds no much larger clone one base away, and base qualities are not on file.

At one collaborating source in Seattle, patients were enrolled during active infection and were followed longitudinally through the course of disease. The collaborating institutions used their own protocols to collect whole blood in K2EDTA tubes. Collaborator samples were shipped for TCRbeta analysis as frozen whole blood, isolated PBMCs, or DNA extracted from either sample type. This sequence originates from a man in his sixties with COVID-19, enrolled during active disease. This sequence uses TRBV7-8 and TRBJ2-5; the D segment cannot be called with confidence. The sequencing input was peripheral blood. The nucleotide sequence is TGTGCCAGCAGCTTAGGCCCAGTACAAGAGACCCAGTACTTC. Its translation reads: CASSLGPVQETQYF.